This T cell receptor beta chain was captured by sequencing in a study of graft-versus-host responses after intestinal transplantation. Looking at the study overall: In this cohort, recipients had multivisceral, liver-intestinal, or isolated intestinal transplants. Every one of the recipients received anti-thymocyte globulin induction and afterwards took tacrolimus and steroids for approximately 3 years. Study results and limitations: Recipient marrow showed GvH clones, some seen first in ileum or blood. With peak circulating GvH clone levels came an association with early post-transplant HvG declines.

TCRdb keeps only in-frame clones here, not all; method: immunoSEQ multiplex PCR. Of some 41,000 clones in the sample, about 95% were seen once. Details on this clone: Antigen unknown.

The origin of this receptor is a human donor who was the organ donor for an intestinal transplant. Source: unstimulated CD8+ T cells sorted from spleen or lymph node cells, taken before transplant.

In DNA, the CDR3 is TGCGCCAGCAGCTGGACAGAGAATGAGCAGTTCTTC. It codes for CASSWTENEQFF. The chain links TRBV5-1 to TRBJ2-1, with D possibly matching TRBD1 (6 bases). Germline V CDR1 and CDR2: SGHRS, YFSETQ. This CDR3 region has 12 residues. V lost 3 bases and J 7 bases, leaving 8 bases between the germline ends.